The next 2 T cell receptor beta chains were all read from a single sample in a study of beta chain features in type 1 diabetes. The entirety of the isolated RNA underwent reverse transcription, so expressed TCRB transcripts were sequenced. Clones were sequenced by immunoSEQ multiplex PCR, and TCRdb holds only the in-frame ones, with some missing. The profile shows 400,000 to 500,000 clones, 11% to 15% of them singletons. Material for sequencing was naive CD4+ T cells from blood. Receptor source: a young man in good health.

The rearrangement uses TRBV19 and TRBJ1-2; D ambiguous. Germline V gene data show CDR1 as LNHDA and CDR2 as SQIVND (reference sequence). CDR3 length: 15 amino acids. The V gene lost 5 bases and the J gene lost 2 bases, with 15 bases spanning the gap. CDR3 in amino acids: CASSLSIQTNYGYTF. Here the CDR3 DNA reads TGTGCCAGTAGTCTGTCGATACAGACGAACTATGGCTACACCTTC.

The sample holds a few counts of this clone. The gene calls are TRBV19 and TRBJ2-1; D not resolved. V lost 5 bases to trimming and J lost 6 bases, with 17 bases between them. Per germline, CDR1 LNHDA and CDR2 SQIVND (reference sequence). This CDR3 contains 15 residues. The CDR3 sequence: CASSLGRSRFNEQFF. In nucleotides, the CDR3 is TGTGCCAGTAGTCTGGGAAGATCTCGGTTCAATGAGCAGTTCTTC.